This entry describes one T cell receptor beta chain. This record belongs to a study of CD8 T cells in Susac syndrome. Sequencing of TCR beta was performed on blood CD8+ and CD4+ T cells. Reverse transcription of about 0.45 to 1 ug RNA was carried out with random hexamers. With immunoSEQ multiplex PCR, TCR beta CDR3 was amplified across 54 Vbeta and 13 Jbeta. From the immunoSEQ multiplex PCR reads, TCRdb called clonotypes with MiXCR, one entry per CDR3 protein. This table has fewer than 350,000 distinct CDR3 sequences, about 90% appearing once. The CDR3 length is 13 residues. The V gene lost 7 bases and the J gene lost 3 bases, with 12 bases spanning the gap.

Sequenced input: CD4+ T cells from PBMCs. This receptor was identified in a human donor with multiple sclerosis. The V and J genes are TRBV12-3 or TRBV12-4 and TRBJ1-1; D is perhaps TRBD1 (6 bases). The CDR3 loop is CASKFNRDTEAFF. CDR3 nucleotides: TGTGCCAGCAAATTTAACAGGGACACTGAAGCTTTCTTT.